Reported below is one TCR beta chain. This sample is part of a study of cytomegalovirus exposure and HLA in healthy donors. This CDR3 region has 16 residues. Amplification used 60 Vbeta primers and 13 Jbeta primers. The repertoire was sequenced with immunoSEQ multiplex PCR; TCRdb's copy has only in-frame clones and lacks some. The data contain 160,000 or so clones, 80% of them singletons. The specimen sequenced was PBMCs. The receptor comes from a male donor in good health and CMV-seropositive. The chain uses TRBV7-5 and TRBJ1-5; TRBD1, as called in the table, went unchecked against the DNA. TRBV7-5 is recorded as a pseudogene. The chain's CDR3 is CVRSFERDRATQPQHF. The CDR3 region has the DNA TGTGTCAGAAGCTTCGAGCGGGACAGGGCAACTCAGCCCCAGCATTTT.